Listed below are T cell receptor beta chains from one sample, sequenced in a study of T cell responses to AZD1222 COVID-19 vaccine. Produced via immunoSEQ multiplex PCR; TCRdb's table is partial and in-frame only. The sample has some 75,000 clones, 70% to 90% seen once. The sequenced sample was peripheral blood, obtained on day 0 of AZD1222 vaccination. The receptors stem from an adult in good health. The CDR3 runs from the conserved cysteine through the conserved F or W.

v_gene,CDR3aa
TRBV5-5,CASSSTGLGYGYTF
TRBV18,CATKPGQNNNEQFF
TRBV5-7,CASSLDRGETQYF
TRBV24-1,CATIKFGGEDLCEQFF
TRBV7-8,CASSFGGRNYGYTF
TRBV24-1,CATSADLSPDTQYF
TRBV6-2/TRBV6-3,CASSYAETQYF
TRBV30,CASRQGGEKLFF
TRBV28,CASSSTVSGYTF
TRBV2,CASKEAGTDYGYTF
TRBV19,CASSMTWLSRAFF
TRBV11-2,CASSESSYNSPLHF
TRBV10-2,CASTQGNTEAFF
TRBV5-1,CASSPHQGGRESYNEQFF
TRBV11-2,CASSLDGQTKETQYF
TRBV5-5,CASSFGTENTEAFF
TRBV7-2,CASSLAPEKRGYTF
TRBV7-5,CVRRMTGLNQPQHF
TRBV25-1,CASSYRDRVDSPLHF
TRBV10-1,CASSEKQGSRDEQFF
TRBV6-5,CASSSAGAGRETQYF
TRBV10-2,CASSDIRQGINYGYTF
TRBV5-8,CASSYAGTPGNTIYF
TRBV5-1,CASSPRGSGGRNEQFF
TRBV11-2,CASSLEKLPGAKNIQYF
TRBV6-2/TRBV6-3,CASSYSLPSGNGELFF
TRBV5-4,CASRPGQGNEQYF
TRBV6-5,CASKSSAGEGYEQYF
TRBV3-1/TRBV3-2,CASSHGRGATGELFF
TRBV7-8,CASSLAAGAAYNEQFF
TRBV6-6,CASRTTDRGSNQPQHF
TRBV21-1,CASSPRESETQYF
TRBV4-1,CASSHPGGLAGPLTDTQYF
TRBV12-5,CASGVNRGDTQYF
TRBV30,CAWSVGGTAYEQYF
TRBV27,CASAPGQGAFGELFF
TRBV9,CASSAAGIAVADTQYF
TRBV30,CAWEHRESGNTIYF
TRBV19,CATRSQGGRTGELFF
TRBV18,CASSPLRSEAETQYF
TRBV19,CASSIGQGAYQPQHF
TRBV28,CASQDRGTTNSPLHF
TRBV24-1,CATSERVTSGNTIYF
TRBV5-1,CASRTGRDPSEAFF
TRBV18,CASSPGRGSSGNTIYF
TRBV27,CASSLSDTHQPQHF
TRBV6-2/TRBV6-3,CASSYAAALTDTQYF
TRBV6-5,CASSFRLAGLHLAQYF
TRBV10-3,CAISESLIRREGLQPGNTIYF
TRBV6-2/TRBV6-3,CASSPIPPGRSSYNEQFF
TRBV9,CASSLRLAWDDEQFF
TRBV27,CASSAGQVPYEQYF
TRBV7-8,CASSPRDRGLWNQPQHF
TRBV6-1,CASSENRATGELFF